This T cell receptor (beta chain) appears in the sequencing data of a study of T cell changes during pregnancy in multiple sclerosis (dated by TCRdb to the late 2010s). General notes on the study: In women with multiple sclerosis, the researchers looked at how the T cell repertoire shifted as pregnancy progressed.

A word on this clone: The specificity of this receptor is unknown. Base qualities are not at hand, and no much larger clone is one base apart.

Library construction relied on the immunoSEQ multiplex PCR assay. This immuneACCESS table, as held by TCRdb, lists in-frame sequences with V and J called but not all clones. Of the missing ones, under half trace to an unresolved V gene in checked studies; the others have no known cause. This sample comprises around 95,000 clones, roughly 90% of them detected only once. The ten top clones hold less than 2.5% of the sample. The CDR3 sequence holds 13 residues, the cysteine and phenylalanine included. Only the CDR3 region is kept as DNA, spanning 39 bases read in frame from base 1. At the junction V is shortened by 5 bases and J by 2 bases, with 10 bases in between. Reading the germline V gene gives CDR1 KGHSH and CDR2 LQKENI.

This TCR was recovered from a female donor with multiple sclerosis, enrolled in a pregnancy study. The chain is made from TRBV18 and TRBJ2-7; tentative D gene TRBD1, with 5 bases matching. Sequenced here: peripheral blood, sampled after pregnancy. The base sequence is TGTGCCAGCTCATCAGGGCCAACCTACGAGCAGTACTTC. This sequence encodes CASSSGPTYEQYF.